Listed below are T cell receptor beta chains from one sample, sequenced in a study of T cell responses to AZD1222 COVID-19 vaccine. Clones were read by immunoSEQ multiplex PCR, and TCRdb kept only the in-frame ones, dropping some. The repertoire holds about 130,000 clones, with nearly 90% as singletons. Sequences were derived from peripheral blood, sampled 28 days after the second AZD1222 dose. The receptors originated from an adult who received the AZD1222 COVID-19 vaccine. CDR3s include the opening cysteine and the closing phenylalanine or tryptophan.

V gene: TRBV18; J gene: TRBJ1-2; CDR3 protein: CASSPLGTGPYGYTF
V gene: TRBV4-1; J gene: TRBJ2-3; CDR3 protein: CASSHPLAGGAGTQYF
V gene: TRBV5-1; J gene: TRBJ2-2; CDR3 protein: CASRLEGATGELFF
V gene: TRBV18; J gene: TRBJ1-5; CDR3 protein: CASSGTTDQPQHF
V gene: TRBV11-2; J gene: TRBJ2-7; CDR3 protein: CASSRPSTYEQYF
V gene: TRBV9; J gene: TRBJ2-5; CDR3 protein: CASSVGASGIETQYF
V gene: TRBV11-2; J gene: TRBJ2-3; CDR3 protein: CASSFTSGNTDTQYF
V gene: TRBV28; J gene: TRBJ1-4; CDR3 protein: CATSSFGATNEKLFF
V gene: TRBV3-1/TRBV3-2; J gene: TRBJ1-5; CDR3 protein: CASSPGTGTHQPQHF
V gene: TRBV11-2; J gene: TRBJ1-2; CDR3 protein: CASSLEATIYGYTF
V gene: TRBV27; J gene: TRBJ1-5; CDR3 protein: CASSSGTGNQPQHF
V gene: TRBV28; J gene: TRBJ2-7; CDR3 protein: CASSLLLAGDSYEQYF
V gene: TRBV6-5; J gene: TRBJ2-1; CDR3 protein: CASRALAGVGNEQFF
V gene: TRBV15; J gene: TRBJ1-5; CDR3 protein: CATSRDQRFGQPQHF
V gene: TRBV2; J gene: TRBJ1-4; CDR3 protein: CASSWNRGNEKLFF
V gene: TRBV9; J gene: TRBJ2-6; CDR3 protein: CASSVAHSGANVLTF
V gene: TRBV19; J gene: TRBJ2-5; CDR3 protein: CASSLIAGLQETQYF
V gene: TRBV19; J gene: TRBJ1-1; CDR3 protein: CASTPPFVVDTEAFF
V gene: TRBV5-5; J gene: TRBJ1-2; CDR3 protein: CASSLEGGFYFYGYTF
V gene: TRBV6-1; J gene: TRBJ1-5; CDR3 protein: CASSESSGDQPQHF
V gene: TRBV7-2; J gene: TRBJ2-2; CDR3 protein: CASSFRSAGELFF
V gene: TRBV6-9; J gene: TRBJ1-1; CDR3 protein: CPDRGDAEAFF
V gene: TRBV6-2/TRBV6-3; J gene: TRBJ1-5; CDR3 protein: CASSYTGQSNQPQHF
V gene: TRBV5-1; J gene: TRBJ1-2; CDR3 protein: CASSQWTGDGYTF
V gene: TRBV19; J gene: TRBJ2-3; CDR3 protein: CASSIDHSTDTQYF
V gene: TRBV30; J gene: TRBJ1-5; CDR3 protein: CAWSVGSGRSQPQHF
V gene: TRBV3-1/TRBV3-2; J gene: TRBJ2-3; CDR3 protein: CASSQASAGSTDTQYF
V gene: TRBV14; J gene: TRBJ1-1; CDR3 protein: CASSHEGGRKAFF
V gene: TRBV18; J gene: TRBJ1-1; CDR3 protein: CASSPMGRGDTEAFF
V gene: TRBV29-1; J gene: TRBJ2-1; CDR3 protein: CSVVGENEQFF
V gene: TRBV7-9; J gene: TRBJ2-1; CDR3 protein: CASSYDRGPYNEQFF
V gene: TRBV6-1; J gene: TRBJ2-1; CDR3 protein: CASSDYRGGHYNEQFF
V gene: TRBV11-3; J gene: TRBJ1-1; CDR3 protein: CASSLSRGEEAFF
V gene: TRBV15; J gene: TRBJ1-2; CDR3 protein: CATSRDIGGYNYGYTF
V gene: TRBV6-5; J gene: TRBJ1-5; CDR3 protein: CASSPTGLHNQPQHF
V gene: TRBV5-3; J gene: TRBJ1-3; CDR3 protein: CARSINRAGNTIYF
V gene: TRBV21-1; J gene: TRBJ2-1; CDR3 protein: CASSKVGLAVNEQFF
V gene: TRBV5-1; J gene: TRBJ1-2; CDR3 protein: CASSLGFPNYGYTF
V gene: TRBV30; J gene: TRBJ1-1; CDR3 protein: CAWSLSRDRKAFF
V gene: TRBV2; J gene: TRBJ1-1; CDR3 protein: CASSLSGRGTEAFF
V gene: TRBV3-1/TRBV3-2; J gene: TRBJ2-1; CDR3 protein: CASSPIAGGPYNEQFF
V gene: TRBV5-1; J gene: TRBJ1-1; CDR3 protein: CASSLDRVNTEAFF
V gene: TRBV19; J gene: TRBJ2-5; CDR3 protein: CASAGMKETQYF
V gene: TRBV4-1; J gene: TRBJ1-4; CDR3 protein: CASKNRFVGEKLFF
V gene: TRBV20-1; J gene: TRBJ1-1; CDR3 protein: CSASFTEAFF
V gene: TRBV6-5; J gene: TRBJ1-5; CDR3 protein: CASSGQGGQPQHF
V gene: TRBV18; J gene: TRBJ1-2; CDR3 protein: CASSPPGANYGYTF
V gene: TRBV3-1/TRBV3-2; J gene: TRBJ1-4; CDR3 protein: CASSQRGTGANEKLFF
V gene: TRBV4-1; J gene: TRBJ1-6; CDR3 protein: CASSPNSGGNSPLHF
V gene: TRBV27; J gene: TRBJ1-2; CDR3 protein: CASSFGDFYGYTF
V gene: TRBV6-2/TRBV6-3; J gene: TRBJ2-1; CDR3 protein: CASSSLGRGNEQFF